The 15 T cell receptor beta chains listed next were all sequenced from one sample in a study of T cell responses to AZD1222 COVID-19 vaccine. The repertoire was sequenced with immunoSEQ multiplex PCR; TCRdb's copy has only in-frame clones and lacks some. The sample has 90,000 to 150,000 clones, around 90% seen once. The sequenced sample was peripheral blood, obtained 28 days after the second dose of the MenACWY control vaccine. These receptors were collected from an adult who received the MenACWY meningococcal vaccine as a control.

This clone was seen just once. The chain recombines TRBV5-3 with TRBJ2-5; TRBD1 matches 7 bases. Being an ORF, TRBV5-3 has a function that is uncertain. This CDR3 has 15 amino acids. V lost 0 bases to trimming and J lost 5 bases; unmatched junction nucleotides: 7. The DNA for the CDR3 is TGTGCCAGAAGCTTGGGGAGACAGGGTGGCGAGACCCAGTACTTC. Amino acid sequence: CARSLGRQGGETQYF.

The rearrangement uses TRBV7-2 and TRBJ1-4; 9 bases agree with TRBD1. This CDR3 region has 14 residues. The germline V gene has CDR1 SGHTA and CDR2 FQGNSA. Trimming took 3 bases from V and 7 from J; bases not matched to a gene: 3. CDR3 coding DNA: TGTGCCAGCAGCTTGACAGGGGGTCGTGAAAAACTGTTTTTT. It encodes CASSLTGGREKLFF.

J is TRBJ2-3 and V is TRBV19, with D maybe TRBD1 (6 bases). CDR3 length: 15 residues. CDR1 and CDR2 (germline): LNHDA, SQIVND (reference sequence). V was clipped by 7 bases and J by 1 base, with 15 bases between them. The chain's CDR3 is CASTTQGWGTDTQYF. The CDR3 bases are TGTGCCAGTACCACCCAGGGGTGGGGCACAGATACGCAGTATTTT.

The chain carries TRBV7-2 and TRBJ2-1; D is possibly TRBD1 or TRBD2 (5 bases each). This CDR3 comprises 13 residues. Looked up from germline, CDR1 is SGHTA and CDR2 is FQGNSA. V was clipped by 1 base and J by 8 bases, with 9 bases between them. CDR3 loop: CASSLGGKYEQFF. The DNA for the CDR3 is TGTGCCAGCAGCTTAGGGGGGAAGTATGAGCAGTTCTTC.

V and J are TRBV2 and TRBJ2-2, with 9 bases that match TRBD1. CDR1 is SNHLY and CDR2 is FYNNEI in the germline V gene. The CDR3 has 17 residues. Trimming took 8 bases from V and 6 from J; bases not matched to a gene: 16. CDR3 sequence reads: CASGKATGTGTAGELFF. CDR3 nucleotide sequence: TGTGCCAGCGGAAAGGCGACCGGGACAGGGACGGCCGGGGAGCTGTTTTTT.

This clone came up a few times. The J gene is TRBJ1-1, the V gene TRBV15, with D possibly TRBD1 on 5 matching bases. The CDR3 runs 13 residues. Germline assignment: CDR1 LNHNV and CDR2 YYDKDF (reference sequence). V was cut by 5 bases and J by 5 bases, with 12 bases left in between. CDR3 sequence: CATSRQSRTEAFF. In nucleotides, the CDR3 is TGTGCCACCAGCCGACAGTCGCGGACTGAAGCTTTCTTT.

The chain carries TRBV5-1 and TRBJ2-7; TRBD2 is a possible D gene (6 bases). Trimming shortened V by 4 bases and J by 5 bases, and 16 bases separated the two germline ends. The CDR3 covers 14 residues. The germline V gene encodes CDR1 SGHRS and CDR2 YFSETQ. CDR3 loop: CASSTSASVHEQYF. As DNA, the CDR3 is TGCGCCAGCAGCACCTCCGCTAGCGTCCACGAGCAGTACTTC.

The CDR3 is CASSVGRRADGDTEAFF. CDR3 nucleotide sequence: TGTGCCAGCAGCGTAGGTCGAAGGGCAGATGGAGACACTGAAGCTTTCTTT. The chain has TRBV9 and TRBJ1-1, with unresolved D. The germline CDR1 and CDR2 sequences are SGDLS and YYNGEE. Trimming took off 0 bases at V and 3 bases at J, with 18 bases between the two ends. This CDR3 comprises 17 residues. The full variable domain, rest sourced from reference TRBV9 and TRBJ1-1, is DSGVTQTPKHLITATGQRVTLRCSPRSGDLSVYWYQQSLDQGLQFLIQYYNGEERAKGNILERFSAQQFPDLHSELNLSSLELGDSALYFCASSVGRRADGDTEAFFGQGTRLTVV.

The genes are TRBV2 and TRBJ2-7, with D perhaps matching TRBD1 or TRBD2 (5 bases each). The V gene's germline CDR1 is SNHLY and CDR2 FYNNEI. The length of the CDR3 is 13 residues. V lost 5 bases to trimming and J lost 5 bases, with 13 bases between them. Here the CDR3 DNA reads TGTGCCAGCAGTTCCGGGACGTCCCACGAGCAGTACTTC. It encodes CASSSGTSHEQYF.

V and J are TRBV9 and TRBJ1-6; D may be TRBD1 (5 bases). The CDR3 length is 14 residues. Germline V gives CDR1 SGDLS, CDR2 YYNGEE. Trimming removed 3 bases at V and 7 bases at J, with 11 bases between. CDR3 in amino acids: CASSAGGINSPLHF. DNA for the CDR3: TGTGCCAGCAGCGCTGGGGGTATAAATTCACCCCTCCACTTT. The variable domain in full, with the rest retrieved from reference TRBV9 and TRBJ1-6, is DSGVTQTPKHLITATGQRVTLRCSPRSGDLSVYWYQQSLDQGLQFLIQYYNGEERAKGNILERFSAQQFPDLHSELNLSSLELGDSALYFCASSAGGINSPLHFGNGTRLTVT.

The chain carries TRBV7-2 and TRBJ1-3; D not certain. Per the germline V gene, CDR1 is SGHTA and CDR2 is FQGNSA. The V gene lost 1 base and the J gene lost 3 bases, with 4 bases spanning the gap. The CDR3 is made up of 13 amino acids. The DNA for the CDR3 is TGTGCCAGCAGCTTAGGGTATGGAAACACCATATATTTT. The encoded protein is CASSLGYGNTIYF. Looking up the rest from reference TRBV7-2 and TRBJ1-3 gives the full variable domain: GAGVSQSPSNKVTEKGKDVELRCDPISGHTALYWYRQSLGQGLEFLIYFQGNSAPDKSGLPSDRFSAERTGGSVSTLTIQRTQQEDSAVYLCASSLGYGNTIYFGEGSWLTVV.

The rearrangement uses TRBV7-2 and TRBJ2-1, with TRBD1 matching over 10 bases. Germline CDR1 and CDR2: SGHTA and FQGNSA. Germline trimming cut 5 bases from V and 7 bases from J; bases unmatched to any gene: 11. The CDR3 runs to 16 residues. The CDR3 loop reads CASSTRPGQGLNEQFF. The CDR3, as DNA: TGTGCCAGCAGCACCCGGCCGGGACAGGGGTTGAATGAGCAGTTCTTC.

The chain uses TRBV7-9 and TRBJ1-5; a weak D match, TRBD1 (6 bases). Per the germline V gene, CDR1 is SEHNR and CDR2 is FQNEAQ (reference sequence). The CDR3 has 16 amino acids. V lost 5 bases to trimming and J lost 2 bases, with 16 bases between them. CDR3 sequence reads: CASSPSQGWGNQPQHF. The CDR3 DNA is TGTGCCAGCAGCCCCTCACAGGGTTGGGGCAATCAGCCCCAGCATTTT.

The chain couples TRBV6-5 to TRBJ2-1, with 12 positions matching TRBD2. V lost 6 bases to trimming and J lost 2 bases; unmatched junction nucleotides: 2. The germline V gene encodes CDR1 MNHEY and CDR2 SVGAGI. The CDR3 runs 15 residues. The CDR3 nucleotides read TGTGCCAGCAGGACTAGCGGGAGCGCCTACAATGAGCAGTTCTTC. Protein: CASRTSGSAYNEQFF.

This chain links TRBV9 with TRBJ2-1, with 9 bases fitting TRBD2. V trimming: 3 bases; J trimming: 4 bases; junction bases outside the gene matches: 8. The germline gives CDR1 SGDLS, CDR2 YYNGEE. This CDR3 has 16 amino acids. CDR3 protein: CASSAHRLAVYNEQFF. The CDR3 nucleotides are TGTGCCAGCAGCGCCCATAGACTAGCGGTTTACAATGAGCAGTTCTTC. Based on the CDR3 plus reference TRBV9 and TRBJ2-1, the full variable domain is DSGVTQTPKHLITATGQRVTLRCSPRSGDLSVYWYQQSLDQGLQFLIQYYNGEERAKGNILERFSAQQFPDLHSELNLSSLELGDSALYFCASSAHRLAVYNEQFFGPGTRLTVL.